This T cell receptor (beta chain) was recovered during a study of identical twins. Germline V gene lookup returns CDR1 SGHAT and CDR2 FQNNGV. The CDR3 runs to 12 residues. A word on this clonotype: Compared with germline, one end of the junction differs, possibly owing to a read error.

TCRdb used MiXCR to reprocess the 5' RACE reads, holding one entry per CDR3 protein. The table lists 1.5 million to 2 million distinct CDR3 sequences, roughly 35% of them singletons. This TCR was sampled from a newborn girl in good health. The sample comprised cord blood. The rearrangement links TRBV11-2 to TRBJ2-4, with D perhaps matching TRBD1 (5 bases). The J call may be wrong; the DNA end is better matched by TRBJ2-7. The CDR3 nucleotides are TGTGCCGGCAGCTTACAGGTTTACGAGCAGTACTTC. Translation: CAGSLQVYEQYF.